The present TCR beta chain was sequenced within a study of OX40 agonist ivuxolimab in advanced cancers. Some clones are missing from TCRdb's copy, which holds only in-frame ones; the method was immunoSEQ multiplex PCR. Here the sample spans roughly 72,000 clones, 85% to 90% being singletons. This receptor was obtained from an adult with an advanced solid tumor such as melanoma, head and neck, liver or kidney cancer. The sample was CD4+ or CD8+ T cells sorted from blood, taken in a trial of the OX40 agonist ivuxolimab.

This CDR3 reads CASSQGGAGRDTQYF. The CDR3 nucleotides are TGCGCCAGCAGCCAAGGGGGGGCGGGAAGAGATACGCAGTATTTT. The chain recombines TRBV4-1 with TRBJ2-3; the D call may be TRBD1 or TRBD2 (6 bases each). The CDR3 spans 15 residues. Looked up from germline, CDR1 is MGHRA and CDR2 is YSYEKL. Trimming took off 1 base at V and 5 bases at J, with 13 bases between the two ends.